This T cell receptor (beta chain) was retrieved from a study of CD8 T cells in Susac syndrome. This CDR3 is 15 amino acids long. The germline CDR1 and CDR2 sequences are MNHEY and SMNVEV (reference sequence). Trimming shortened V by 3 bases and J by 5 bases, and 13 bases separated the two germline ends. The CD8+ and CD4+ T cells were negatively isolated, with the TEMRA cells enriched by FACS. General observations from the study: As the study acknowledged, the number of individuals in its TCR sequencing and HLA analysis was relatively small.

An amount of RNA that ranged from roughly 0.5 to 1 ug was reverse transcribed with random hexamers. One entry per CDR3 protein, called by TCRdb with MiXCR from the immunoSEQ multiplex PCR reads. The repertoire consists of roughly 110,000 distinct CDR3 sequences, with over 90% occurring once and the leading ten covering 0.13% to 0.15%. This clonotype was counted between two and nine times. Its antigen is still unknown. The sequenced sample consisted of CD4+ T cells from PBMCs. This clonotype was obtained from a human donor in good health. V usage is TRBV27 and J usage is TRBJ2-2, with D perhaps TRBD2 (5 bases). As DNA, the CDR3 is TGTGCCAGCAGTTTTCGAACTAGTGGAACCGGGGAGCTGTTTTTT. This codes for CASSFRTSGTGELFF.